These T cell receptor beta chains were read from a single sample in a study of vaccination effects on CD4 cells after COVID-19. Some clones are missing from TCRdb's copy, which holds only in-frame ones; the method was immunoSEQ multiplex PCR. The table shows about 55,000 clones, with approximately 70% occurring only once. These receptors' antigens are unknown. The starting material was CD4+ T cells from PBMCs cultured with SARS-CoV-2 spike peptides, obtained before COVID-19 vaccination. Receptor source: a human donor who received a COVID-19 vaccine. Both conserved end residues are part of each CDR3. The D gene is left open where the match is weak. Size is stated for part of the rows, as once, few or many counts, or as a class when the clone is expanded.

D gene,clone size,V gene,J gene,CDR3 length,CDR3 protein,CDR3 DNA
.,.,TRBV2,TRBJ2-1,15,CASRGGRNNYNEQFF,TGTGCCAGCAGGGGGGGCAGGAATAACTACAATGAGCAGTTCTTC
.,.,TRBV12-3/TRBV12-4,TRBJ1-2,12,CASSTQLYGYTF,TGTGCCAGCAGTACTCAGCTCTATGGCTACACCTTC
TRBD2,.,TRBV25-1,TRBJ2-7,15,CASSEYGGGAYEQYF,TGTGCCAGCAGTGAATACGGCGGGGGGGCGTACGAGCAGTACTTC
.,.,TRBV12-3/TRBV12-4,TRBJ1-1,13,CASSFQGAAEAFF,TGTGCCAGCAGTTTCCAGGGTGCGGCTGAAGCTTTCTTT
.,.,TRBV11-2,TRBJ2-3,16,CASSLRGARSTDTQYF,TGTGCCAGCAGCTTGAGGGGAGCCCGGAGCACAGATACGCAGTATTTT
.,.,TRBV19,TRBJ1-3,15,CASSPTPSSGNTIYF,TGTGCCAGTAGTCCGACACCGAGCTCTGGAAACACCATATATTTT
.,.,TRBV7-2,TRBJ1-6,16,CASSLGGRPRNSPLHF,TGTGCCAGCAGCTTAGGGGGAAGGCCCCGGAATTCACCCCTCCACTTT
.,.,TRBV7-9,TRBJ1-2,15,CASSLWGESNYGYTF,TGTGCCAGCAGCTTATGGGGGGAGTCCAACTATGGCTACACCTTC
TRBD1,.,TRBV5-1,TRBJ1-4,17,CASSLGQGRATNEKLFF,TGCGCCAGCAGCTTGGGACAGGGGAGGGCAACTAATGAAAAACTGTTTTTT
TRBD1,.,TRBV30,TRBJ2-7,14,CAWSSGTGPYEQYF,TGTGCCTGGAGTTCCGGGACAGGACCCTACGAGCAGTACTTC
.,once,TRBV6-5,TRBJ2-1,15,CASSYSGAGVNEQFF,TGTGCCAGCAGTTACTCTGGGGCAGGTGTCAATGAGCAGTTCTTC
.,.,TRBV19,TRBJ1-3,14,CASSTGGNGNTIYF,TGTGCCAGTAGTACGGGCGGGAACGGAAACACCATATATTTT
TRBD1,.,TRBV4-2,TRBJ1-2,17,CASSSSGTGAFNYGYTF,TGTGCCAGCAGCTCTTCCGGGACAGGGGCTTTCAACTATGGCTACACCTTC
TRBD1,few,TRBV7-3,TRBJ1-1,14,CASRPQGENTEAFF,TGTGCCAGCAGGCCCCAGGGGGAGAACACTGAAGCTTTCTTT
.,few,TRBV5-6,TRBJ1-5,14,CASSLQGLRRPQHF,TGTGCCAGCAGCCTCCAGGGGTTGCGCCGGCCCCAGCATTTT
TRBD2,.,TRBV2,TRBJ2-3,15,CASSLQSGRTDTQYF,TGTGCCAGCAGCCTACAGAGCGGGAGGACAGATACGCAGTATTTT
.,few,TRBV28,TRBJ1-6,18,CASSLHRPRGNWGSPLHF,TGTGCCAGCAGTTTACACAGGCCAAGGGGAAATTGGGGTTCACCCCTCCACTTT
TRBD1,.,TRBV24-1,TRBJ2-3,17,CATSDAGQGRYTDTQYF,TGTGCCACCAGTGATGCTGGACAGGGGCGTTACACAGATACGCAGTATTTT
TRBD1,.,TRBV6-5,TRBJ2-7,13,CASTDRGYYEQYF,TGTGCCAGCACGGACAGGGGCTACTACGAGCAGTACTTC
.,.,TRBV7-8,TRBJ2-1,18,CASSLASKGASSYNEQFF,TGTGCCAGCAGCTTAGCGTCCAAGGGCGCTAGCTCCTACAATGAGCAGTTCTTC
TRBD2,.,TRBV5-4,TRBJ2-5,15,CASSGGLAGVETQYF,TGTGCCAGCAGCGGTGGACTAGCGGGGGTAGAGACCCAGTACTTC